The present T cell receptor beta chain was sequenced within a study of T-cell reconstitution after alpha-beta-depleted transplantation in children. This CDR3 is built from 14 residues. The V gene's germline CDR1 is SGHRS and CDR2 YFSETQ. Trimming shortened V by 3 bases and J by 7 bases, and 13 bases separated the two germline ends. The library targeted TCRbeta and was prepared with unique molecular identifiers. In TCRdb, the PCR reads were re-called with MiXCR into one record per CDR3 protein. The table has 450,000 to 600,000 distinct CDR3 sequences, 32% seen once. The TCR comes from a human donor who donated a stem cell graft to a child with aplastic anemia. Sample: PBMCs from the stem cell graft donor, taken from the stem cell graft. The J gene is TRBJ2-2, the V gene TRBV5-1, with D perhaps assigned TRBD1 or TRBD2 (5 bases each). The CDR3, as DNA: TGCGCCAGCAGCTCCAAGATGGGGGTCGGGGAGCTGTTTTTT. Residues: CASSSKMGVGELFF.